The 21 T cell receptor beta chains listed next were all sequenced from one sample in a study of CD4 T cell repertoires in COVID-19. Measured with immunoSEQ multiplex PCR; TCRdb has only the in-frame clones, and not every one. The sample lists approximately 79,000 clones, about four fifths occurring once. The sample consisted of CD4+ T cells from peripheral blood, taken after recovery from COVID-19. The receptors were sampled from a human donor who had COVID-19.

This chain connects TRBV14 to TRBJ1-1; D is undetermined. This CDR3 region has 14 residues. Between the trimmed V and J ends, which lost 0 bases and 0 bases, there was a span of 5 bases. In germline, CDR1 is SGHDN, CDR2 FVKESK. CDR3 coding DNA: TGTGCCAGCAGCCAAGACTGGTTGAACACTGAAGCTTTCTTT. Protein: CASSQDWLNTEAFF. Filled out from reference TRBV14 and TRBJ1-1, the complete variable domain reads EAGVTQFPSHSVIEKGQTVTLRCDPISGHDNLYWYRRVMGKEIKFLLHFVKESKQDESGMPNNRFLAERTGGTYSTLKVQPAELEDSGVYFCASSQDWLNTEAFFGQGTRLTVV.

The chain joins TRBV28 to TRBJ1-1; D is unclear. The V end lost 7 bases, the J end lost 10 bases, and 19 bases lay between the germline ends. The CDR3 totals 13 residues. In germline, CDR1 is MDHEN, CDR2 SYDVKM. In DNA form, the CDR3 reads TGTGCCAGCATTATACCAACGACTGGGAGAGCTTTCTTT. Its translation: CASIIPTTGRAFF.

This clone has only one observation. The V and J genes are TRBV5-1 and TRBJ1-1; 7 bases fit TRBD1. Germline CDR1 and CDR2: SGHRS and YFSETQ. The ends lost 2 bases at V and 0 bases at J; junction bases unmatched: 4. The CDR3 covers 15 residues. The CDR3 nucleotides read TGCGCCAGCAGCTTTTCTCAGGGGGTGAACACTGAAGCTTTCTTT. Translating gives CASSFSQGVNTEAFF.

The J gene is TRBJ2-7, the V gene TRBV7-2; tentatively, D is TRBD1 or TRBD2 (5 bases each). From germline, CDR1 is SGHTA and CDR2 FQGNSA. The CDR3 length is 15 residues. V dropped 4 bases and J dropped 2 bases, with 15 bases sitting between them. The CDR3 loop is CASSSAGTGTYEQYF. As DNA, the CDR3 is TGTGCCAGCAGCTCCGCCGGGACGGGAACCTACGAGCAGTACTTC. Full variable domain (outside the CDR3, taken from reference TRBV7-2 and TRBJ2-7): GAGVSQSPSNKVTEKGKDVELRCDPISGHTALYWYRQSLGQGLEFLIYFQGNSAPDKSGLPSDRFSAERTGGSVSTLTIQRTQQEDSAVYLCASSSAGTGTYEQYFGPGTRLTVT.

CDR3 DNA: TGTGCCAGCAGCTCAACCACAGAGAGGGGCTATGGCTACACCTTC. It is translated as CASSSTTERGYGYTF. The genes are TRBV11-2 and TRBJ1-2; weak D call: TRBD1 (5 bases). V was shortened by 4 bases and J by 4 bases, with 16 bases between the two germline ends. The CDR3 spans 15 residues. CDR1 is SGHAT, CDR2 FQNNGV, per germline.

This clone appeared once. The chain recombines TRBV5-1 with TRBJ1-2; 7 bases agree with TRBD1. The J segment lost 2 bases and the V segment lost 3 bases, leaving 4 bases of the junction unmatched. Per the germline V gene, CDR1 is SGHRS and CDR2 is YFSETQ. The CDR3 has 14 residues. For the CDR3, the DNA is TGCGCCAGCAGCTCTCAGGGACAGAACTATGGCTACACCTTC. The encoded protein is CASSSQGQNYGYTF. Complete variable domain (other parts from reference TRBV5-1 and TRBJ1-2): KAGVTQTPRYLIKTRGQQVTLSCSPISGHRSVSWYQQTPGQGLQFLFEYFSETQRNKGNFPGRFSGRQFSNSRSEMNVSTLELGDSALYLCASSSQGQNYGYTFGSGTRLTVV.

The V call is TRBV10-3, the J call TRBJ1-2, with TRBD1 matching 9 bases. This CDR3 has 14 residues. Germline V lookup: CDR1 ENHRY, CDR2 SYGVKD. The trim removed 0 bases at V and 8 bases at J, leaving 4 bases unmatched. The CDR3 loop is CAISESRTGEGYTF. The DNA for the CDR3 is TGTGCCATCAGTGAGTCTCGGACAGGGGAAGGCTACACCTTC.

This chain joins TRBV10-2 and TRBJ2-7; unclear D gene. V was cut by 7 bases and J by 5 bases, with 15 bases left in between. Germline V lookup: CDR1 WSHSY, CDR2 SAAADI. The CDR3 totals 13 residues. CDR3: CASNGWAADEQYF. The CDR3, as DNA: TGCGCCAGCAACGGGTGGGCCGCGGACGAGCAGTACTTC.

The chain is built from TRBV25-1 and TRBJ1-2, with unresolved D. Germline V lookup: CDR1 MGHDK, CDR2 SYGVNS. The V gene lost 5 bases and the J gene lost 4 bases, with 5 bases spanning the gap. There are 11 residues in the CDR3. The CDR3 bases are TGTGCCAGCAGTTTGGGCTATGGCTACACCTTC. Its translation: CASSLGYGYTF.

This chain links TRBV25-1 with TRBJ2-1; D gene unclear. V lost 1 base to trimming and J lost 10 bases, with 5 bases between them. Per the germline V gene, CDR1 is MGHDK and CDR2 is SYGVNS. This CDR3 spans 11 amino acids. The CDR3 sequence: CASSEFAEQFF. The CDR3 nucleotides are TGTGCCAGCAGTGAATTCGCGGAGCAGTTCTTC.

This clone was detected only a few times. J is TRBJ2-7 and V is TRBV3-1 (or the pseudogene TRBV3-2), with D unresolved. The CDR3 consists of 13 residues. Germline values: CDR1 LGHDT, CDR2 YNNKEL (reference sequence). The V and J ends lost 1 base and 2 bases respectively, with 6 bases between them. CDR3 loop: CASSQGLTYEQYF. CDR3 nucleotides: TGTGCCAGCAGCCAAGGACTTACCTACGAGCAGTACTTC.

The CDR3 protein is CASSEGSMNDEQYF. The CDR3 bases are TGTGCCAGCAGTGAAGGAAGCATGAACGACGAGCAGTACTTC. This sequence joins TRBV2 and TRBJ2-7; D is uncertain. V was trimmed by 1 base and J by 5 bases, leaving 12 bases between them. The CDR3 totals 14 residues. CDR1 SNHLY and CDR2 FYNNEI come from the germline V gene.

This chain links TRBV18 with TRBJ2-3; no clear D gene. Germline-derived CDR1 and CDR2 are KGHSH and LQKENI. V shed 2 bases and J shed 4 bases, with 22 bases lying between them. The CDR3 loop spans 18 amino acids. CDR3 in DNA: TGTGCCAGCTCACCAGGGTTCTCGGGTCGAACCAGCGCAGATACGCAGTATTTT. This gives the protein CASSPGFSGRTSADTQYF.

The chain employs TRBV5-1 and TRBJ2-7; a weak D match, TRBD1 (5 bases). Germline V CDR1 and CDR2: SGHRS, YFSETQ. This CDR3 contains 14 residues. The V end lost 2 bases, the J end lost 2 bases, and 11 bases lay between the germline ends. The CDR3 DNA is TGCGCCAGCAGCTTTCCCGACAGAGCCTACGAGCAGTACTTC. It encodes CASSFPDRAYEQYF.

V usage is TRBV27 and J usage is TRBJ1-1; D gene unclear. V was trimmed by 6 bases and J by 5 bases, leaving 7 bases between them. The length of the CDR3 is 11 residues. CDR1 is MNHEY and CDR2 is SMNVEV in the germline V gene (reference sequence). CDR3 amino acids: CASSGRTEAFF. The CDR3 DNA reads as TGTGCCAGCAGCGGGAGGACTGAAGCTTTCTTT.

This clone has more than one count but fewer than ten. This chain connects TRBV7-2 to TRBJ1-1, with a weak D call TRBD1 (5 bases). The CDR3 runs to 14 residues. Per germline, CDR1 SGHTA and CDR2 FQGNSA. Trimming took 4 bases from V and 3 from J, leaving 12 bases between them. The CDR3 bases are TGTGCCAGCAGCTCTCGTTGGGGGGACACTGAAGCTTTCTTT. It yields the protein CASSSRWGDTEAFF.

In its sample, this clone was seen a few times. This rearrangement joins TRBV11-3 to TRBJ2-4, with a possible D match to TRBD2 (6 bases). The CDR3 runs to 13 residues. The V gene's germline CDR1 is SGHNT and CDR2 YENEEA. Trimming removed 5 bases at V and 9 bases at J, with 14 bases between. The CDR3 loop is CASSQLSGGIQYF. CDR3 sequence (DNA): TGTGCCAGCAGCCAACTGTCCGGGGGCATTCAGTACTTC.

The chain links TRBV6-5 to TRBJ2-1; D unresolved. V shed 4 bases and J shed 7 bases, with 5 bases lying between them. CDR1 and CDR2 (germline): MNHEY, SVGAGI. The CDR3 has 11 amino acids. The CDR3: CASSSPNEQFF. CDR3 DNA: TGTGCCAGCAGTTCCCCGAATGAGCAGTTCTTC.

The gene calls are TRBV10-2 and TRBJ1-2; 7 bases match TRBD1. V shed 3 bases, J shed 2 bases, and the junction held 6 bases outside the gene matches. The germline CDR1 and CDR2 sequences are WSHSY and SAAADI. This CDR3 is 15 amino acids long. For the CDR3, the DNA is TGCGCCAGCAGTGACCCTACAGGGGAAAACTATGGCTACACCTTC. It encodes CASSDPTGENYGYTF.

The chain links TRBV30 to TRBJ2-5, with D uncertain. Between the trimmed V and J ends, which lost 1 base and 7 bases, there was a span of 13 bases. The CDR3 runs to 13 residues. Germline V CDR1 and CDR2: GTSNPN, SVGIG (reference sequence). CDR3 residues: CAWSGLDSRTQYF. CDR3 DNA: TGTGCCTGGAGTGGGCTAGATAGTAGGACCCAGTACTTC.

CDR3 protein: CASTLGGSRETQYF. For the CDR3, the DNA is TGTGCCAGCACCTTGGGGGGCTCCCGGGAGACCCAGTACTTC. The rearrangement joins TRBV28 to TRBJ2-5; D is tentatively TRBD1 or TRBD2 (6 bases each). Trimming shortened V by 7 bases and J by 5 bases, and 17 bases separated the two germline ends. Germline V gene sequence: CDR1 MDHEN, CDR2 SYDVKM. The CDR3 contains 14 residues.